Below are 27 T cell receptor beta chains sequenced from a single sample in a study of blood T cell repertoires in COVID-19. Clones were sequenced by immunoSEQ multiplex PCR, and TCRdb holds only the in-frame ones, with some missing. This table holds approximately 45,000 clones, approximately 88% found once. Sequencing was done on a sample of peripheral blood. The source of these receptors is a woman between 40 and 55 years old with acute or convalescent COVID-19.

The J gene is TRBJ1-5, the V gene TRBV4-1; D ambiguous. The V gene lost 1 base and the J gene lost 5 bases, with 6 bases spanning the gap. The CDR3 totals 13 residues. Germline V gene sequence: CDR1 MGHRA, CDR2 YSYEKL. As DNA, the CDR3 is TGCGCCAGCAGCCAAGGGAGGGATCAGCCCCAGCATTTT. Its translation is CASSQGRDQPQHF.

The rearrangement uses TRBV19 and TRBJ2-3; tentatively, D is TRBD2 (5 bases). Germline assignment: CDR1 LNHDA and CDR2 SQIVND (reference sequence). V was pared by 8 bases and J by 0 bases, with 9 bases between. CDR3 length: 13 residues. The DNA of the CDR3 is TGTGCCAGTGGAGCGGCGAGCACAGATACGCAGTATTTT. Encoded protein: CASGAASTDTQYF.

Regarding this clone: At one end the junction does not follow the germline gene, possibly because of a read error. The J gene is TRBJ2-7, the V gene TRBV3-1 (or the pseudogene TRBV3-2), with 7 bases lining up with TRBD2. The germline CDR1 and CDR2 sequences are LGHDT and YNNKEL (reference sequence). The CDR3 extends over 13 amino acids. The CDR3 DNA is TGTGCCAGCAGCCCGGGGGGTAGCGACTACTTCTCCTTC. Its translation: CASSPGGSDYFSF.

This chain joins TRBV9 and TRBJ2-1, with 9 bases that match TRBD2. The germline V gene encodes CDR1 SGDLS and CDR2 YYNGEE. V was pared by 4 bases and J by 2 bases, with 4 bases of the junction left unmatched. The CDR3 covers 15 residues. In DNA form, the CDR3 reads TGTGCCAGCAGCCCCGGACTAGCGACCTACAATGAGCAGTTCTTC. Its translation: CASSPGLATYNEQFF.

This chain uses TRBV30 with TRBJ2-7, with TRBD2 identical over 11 bases. J lost 2 bases, V lost 2 bases, and 8 bases had no gene match. The CDR3 is 16 amino acids. Germline loops: CDR1 GTSNPN, CDR2 SVGIG (reference sequence). CDR3 DNA sequence: TGTGCCTGGAGTCCCCTCGGACTAGCGGGTCCCTACGAGCAGTACTTC. Translating it yields CAWSPLGLAGPYEQYF. The full variable domain, in which reference TRBV30 and TRBJ2-7 provide the parts outside the CDR3, is SQTIHQWPATLVQPVGSPLSLECTVEGTSNPNLYWYRQAAGRGLQLLFYSVGIGQISSEVPQNLSASRPQDRQFILSSKKLLLSDSGFYLCAWSPLGLAGPYEQYFGPGTRLTVT.

The sample holds one count of this clone. J is TRBJ1-5 and V is TRBV4-2; tentatively, D is TRBD1 (6 bases). Trimming shortened V by 0 bases and J by 6 bases, and 12 bases separated the two germline ends. CDR1 is LGHNA and CDR2 is YNFKEQ in the germline V gene. This CDR3 is 15 amino acids long. CDR3 residues: CASSQDRGAGQPQHF. CDR3 DNA sequence: TGTGCCAGCAGCCAAGATCGGGGGGCTGGTCAGCCCCAGCATTTT.

The chain is built from TRBV7-2 and TRBJ2-1, with 10 bases lining up with TRBD2. With 1 base clipped from V and 7 bases from J, the junction kept 7 bases outside the gene matches. Germline CDR1 is SGHTA and CDR2 is FQGNSA. This CDR3 comprises 16 residues. CDR3 residues: CASSLVSGGASNEQFF. CDR3 nucleotide sequence: TGTGCCAGCAGCTTAGTAAGCGGGGGGGCCTCTAATGAGCAGTTCTTC.

The J gene is TRBJ2-3, the V gene TRBV27, with 7 bases lining up with TRBD2. From germline, CDR1 is MNHEY and CDR2 SMNVEV (reference sequence). V shed 6 bases and J 0 bases; nucleotides not matched to a gene: 3. This CDR3 comprises 14 residues. CDR3 protein: CASRERGSTDTQYF. CDR3 bases: TGTGCCAGCAGGGAGCGGGGTAGCACAGATACGCAGTATTTT.

This chain links TRBV6-2 or TRBV6-3 with TRBJ2-7; 7 bases are shared with TRBD1. Germline CDR1 reads MNHEY; CDR2 reads SVGEGT. This CDR3 spans 15 amino acids. The trim removed 2 bases at V and 2 bases at J, leaving 6 bases unmatched. The CDR3 sequence: CASSYTGTATYEQYF. In nucleotides, the CDR3 is TGTGCCAGCAGTTACACTGGGACAGCGACCTACGAGCAGTACTTC.

The chain joins TRBV6-5 to TRBJ1-1; D is unresolved. Germline V gene sequence: CDR1 MNHEY, CDR2 SVGAGI. The germline V and J ends were trimmed by 8 bases and 3 bases, with 7 bases remaining between them. The CDR3 length is 11 residues. The CDR3 nucleotides read TGTGCCAGCCTCCGAGACACTGAAGCTTTCTTT. This gives the protein CASLRDTEAFF.

This chain connects TRBV2 to TRBJ2-2, with 7 bases that match TRBD2. CDR1 is SNHLY and CDR2 is FYNNEI in the germline V gene. With V trimmed by 8 bases and J by 2 bases, 2 bases remained unmatched. This CDR3 spans 13 amino acids. The CDR3 DNA is TGTGCCAGCGGGGGGGAAAACACCGGGGAGCTGTTTTTT. Amino acids: CASGGENTGELFF.

The V gene is TRBV25-1, the J gene TRBJ2-5; 8 bases line up with TRBD1. The CDR3 consists of 13 residues. Germline CDR1 and CDR2: MGHDK and SYGVNS. V lost 7 bases to trimming and J lost 3 bases; unmatched junction nucleotides: 4. In DNA form, the CDR3 reads TGTGCCAGCAACCTGGACAGGGAAGAGACCCAGTACTTC. The encoded protein is CASNLDREETQYF.

The rearrangement links TRBV5-6 to TRBJ1-5; perhaps TRBD1 as D (6 bases). The CDR3 consists of 16 residues. Germline CDR1 reads SGHDT; CDR2 reads YYEEEE. V was pared by 0 bases and J by 2 bases, with 12 bases between. The CDR3 protein is CASSLGWGPGNQPQHF. CDR3 nucleotide sequence: TGTGCCAGCAGCTTGGGTTGGGGGCCGGGCAATCAGCCCCAGCATTTT.

The chain links TRBV9 to TRBJ2-1; maybe TRBD2 (6 bases). Trimming pared 5 bases from V and 5 bases from J, leaving 20 bases between. Looked up from germline, CDR1 is SGDLS and CDR2 is YYNGEE. The length of the CDR3 is 16 residues. The CDR3 spells CASSDTGTPIHNEQFF. CDR3 bases: TGTGCCAGCAGTGACACCGGGACTCCAATACACAATGAGCAGTTCTTC.

The chain has TRBV18 and TRBJ2-1, with 8 bases lining up with TRBD2. The CDR3 length is 16 residues. J gave up 2 bases and V 4 bases, and 7 bases lay outside the gene matches. The germline gives CDR1 KGHSH, CDR2 LQKENI. The CDR3 is CASSRGLGEPYNEQFF. The CDR3 DNA follows: TGTGCCAGCTCACGGGGACTAGGGGAACCCTACAATGAGCAGTTCTTC. The entire variable domain, with the rest obtained from reference TRBV18 and TRBJ2-1, is as follows: NAGVMQNPRHLVRRRGQEARLRCSPMKGHSHVYWYRQLPEEGLKFMVYLQKENIIDESGMPKERFSAEFPKEGPSILRIQQVVRGDSAAYFCASSRGLGEPYNEQFFGPGTRLTVL.

The V gene is TRBV19, the J gene TRBJ1-1; D is possibly TRBD1 (5 bases). CDR1 and CDR2 (germline): LNHDA, SQIVND (reference sequence). The CDR3 contains 15 residues. Trimming shortened V by 4 bases and J by 1 base, and 13 bases separated the two germline ends. In DNA form, the CDR3 reads TGTGCCAGTAGTACCCTATCGGACAAGAACACTGAAGCTTTCTTT. It is translated as CASSTLSDKNTEAFF.

This chain's CDR3 is CASSPDRSTDTQYF. In DNA form, the CDR3 reads TGTGCCAGCAGTCCCGACAGGAGCACAGATACGCAGTATTTT. V usage is TRBV6-2 or TRBV6-3 and J usage is TRBJ2-3, with D possibly matching TRBD1 (6 bases). Germline-derived CDR1 and CDR2 are MNHEY and SVGEGT. The ends were cut back, 5 bases at V and 0 bases at J, with 9 bases in the middle. The CDR3 loop spans 14 amino acids.

The chain employs TRBV28 and TRBJ1-1; D gene uncertain. The CDR3 length is 13 residues. CDR1 and CDR2 from the germline V gene are MDHEN and SYDVKM. V lost 3 bases to trimming and J lost 2 bases, with 7 bases between them. In DNA form, the CDR3 reads TGTGCCAGCAGTTTCAGGATCAACACTGAAGCTTTCTTT. Its protein is CASSFRINTEAFF. The full variable domain, in which reference TRBV28 and TRBJ1-1 provide the parts outside the CDR3, is DVKVTQSSRYLVKRTGEKVFLECVQDMDHENMFWYRQDPGLGLRLIYFSYDVKMKEKGDIPEGYSVSREKKERFSLILESASTNQTSMYLCASSFRINTEAFFGQGTRLTVV.

The chain employs TRBV5-1 and TRBJ2-1; 7 positions agree with TRBD2. There are 16 residues in the CDR3. Germline V lookup: CDR1 SGHRS, CDR2 YFSETQ. The ends lost 1 base at V and 0 bases at J; junction bases unmatched: 4. The DNA of the CDR3 is TGCGCCAGCAGCTTGCCGGCTAGCGGCTCCTACAATGAGCAGTTCTTC. It is translated as CASSLPASGSYNEQFF.

V is TRBV6-5 and J is TRBJ2-1; maybe TRBD2 (6 bases). This CDR3 is built from 14 residues. Germline assignment: CDR1 MNHEY and CDR2 SVGAGI. Trimming cost V 6 bases and J 5 bases, with 14 bases left between them. The CDR3, as DNA: TGTGCCAGCAGGGAGGGTGAGGGGAACAATGAGCAGTTCTTC. This sequence encodes CASREGEGNNEQFF.

The chain couples TRBV5-1 to TRBJ1-5; no firm D call. V was clipped by 4 bases and J by 4 bases, with 12 bases between them. The germline CDR1 and CDR2 sequences are SGHRS and YFSETQ. The length of the CDR3 is 14 residues. The CDR3 sequence is CASSLDGINQPQHF. CDR3 nucleotides: TGCGCCAGCAGCCTGGACGGGATAAATCAGCCCCAGCATTTT.

V is TRBV18 and J is TRBJ1-5, with TRBD1 identical over 7 bases. Germline assignment: CDR1 KGHSH and CDR2 LQKENI. J was trimmed by 5 bases and V by 4 bases; bases with no gene match: 5. The CDR3 has 14 residues. The CDR3 reads CASSLGQEDQPQHF. CDR3 nucleotide sequence: TGTGCCAGCTCACTCGGACAGGAGGATCAGCCCCAGCATTTT.

The J gene is TRBJ1-4, the V gene TRBV29-1; 7 nucleotides agree with TRBD1. The CDR3 extends over 13 amino acids. The junction had 5 bases not matched to a gene; V was cut back by 6 bases and J by 4 bases. Germline-derived CDR1 and CDR2 are SQVTM and ANQGSEA. CDR3 sequence (DNA): TGCAGCGTCAGACAGGGACTTAATGAAAAACTGTTTTTT. It is translated as CSVRQGLNEKLFF.

This chain connects TRBV6-1 to TRBJ2-7, with D perhaps matching TRBD1 (7 bases). With 1 base removed from V and 3 bases from J, the gap between germline ends came to 16 bases. Germline CDR1 MNHNS, CDR2 SASEGT. This CDR3 region has 16 residues. The CDR3 loop reads CASSEGFSGGLYEQYF. The CDR3 DNA reads TGTGCCAGCAGTGAAGGCTTCTCAGGGGGGCTCTACGAGCAGTACTTC.

The chain couples TRBV4-3 to TRBJ1-2; a weak D match, TRBD1 (5 bases). Germline-derived CDR1 and CDR2 are LGHNA and YSLEER. The CDR3 loop spans 17 amino acids. Trimming took off 1 base at V and 0 bases at J, with 15 bases between the two ends. The CDR3 protein is CASSQGGLADTNYGYTF. The CDR3 DNA follows: TGCGCCAGCAGCCAAGGGGGCCTAGCGGACACTAACTATGGCTACACCTTC.

This sequence joins TRBV29-1 and TRBJ2-4; 8 bases align to TRBD1. This CDR3 has 15 residues. The junction had 8 bases not matched to a gene; V was cut back by 4 bases and J by 3 bases. Germline CDR1 SQVTM, CDR2 ANQGSEA. DNA of the CDR3: TGCAGCGTTGTAGCAGGGGGCTGGGGCAAAAACATTCAGTACTTC. Translated: CSVVAGGWGKNIQYF.

V and J are TRBV19 and TRBJ1-4, with TRBD1 as a possible D gene (5 bases). CDR1 and CDR2 (germline): LNHDA, SQIVND (reference sequence). V lost 3 bases and J lost 7, with 9 bases in between. There are 13 residues in the CDR3. CDR3 coding DNA: TGTGCCAGTAGTATCCAGGGAGGTGAAAAACTGTTTTTT. Its protein product is CASSIQGGEKLFF.